What follows are 25 T cell receptor beta chains derived from one specimen sequenced in a study of long-term antiretroviral therapy in people with HIV. At the survey level, the v3.0 immunoSEQ assay was run. Method: immunoSEQ multiplex PCR; TCRdb's copy keeps in-frame clones and lacks some. The table shows more than 25,000 clones, with 85% to 90% occurring only once. The sample was unsorted PBMCs, taken 3.2 years before starting antiretroviral therapy. These receptors originate from a middle-aged man with HIV.

V gene TRBV11-3 combines with J gene TRBJ2-3; 12 nucleotides align to TRBD1. The CDR3 extends over 18 amino acids. With 0 bases clipped from V and 4 bases from J, the junction kept 8 bases outside the gene matches. CDR1 and CDR2 (germline): SGHNT, YENEEA. This CDR3 is CASSLEGYGTGGADTQYF. For the CDR3, the DNA is TGTGCCAGCAGCTTAGAGGGGTACGGGACAGGGGGCGCAGATACGCAGTATTTT.

The chain recombines TRBV5-1 with TRBJ2-3; D is unclear. Germline V gene sequence: CDR1 SGHRS, CDR2 YFSETQ. Trimming removed 4 bases from V and 2 bases from J, with 11 bases in between. The CDR3 loop spans 14 amino acids. The CDR3 here is CASSPDTSTDTQYF. CDR3 sequence (DNA): TGCGCCAGCAGCCCCGACACGTCCACAGATACGCAGTATTTT.

The chain joins TRBV5-1 to TRBJ1-2; 10 bases align to TRBD1. V was pared by 4 bases and J by 4 bases, with 4 bases of the junction left unmatched. Germline CDR1 SGHRS, CDR2 YFSETQ. This CDR3 spans 14 amino acids. The CDR3 protein is CASSDRQGAYGYTF. The CDR3 region has the DNA TGCGCCAGCAGCGACCGACAGGGGGCCTATGGCTACACCTTC.

V gene TRBV11-2 combines with J gene TRBJ1-1; D is unclear. Looked up from germline, CDR1 is SGHAT and CDR2 is FQNNGV. CDR3 length equals 14 residues. Trimming removed 3 bases from V and 1 base from J, with 9 bases in between. Here the CDR3 reads CASSFLRGNTEAFF. The DNA of the CDR3 is TGTGCCAGCAGCTTTCTTCGAGGGAACACTGAAGCTTTCTTT.

The chain has TRBV7-2 and TRBJ1-1, with D unclear. The CDR3 length is 13 residues. Germline lookup yields CDR1 SGHTA and CDR2 FQGNSA. The V end lost 5 bases, the J end lost 5 bases, and 12 bases lay between the germline ends. Written as DNA, the CDR3 is TGTGCCAGCAGCGACGCTCGAGGGACTGAAGCTTTCTTT. It encodes CASSDARGTEAFF.

The chain carries TRBV7-2 and TRBJ2-2; perhaps TRBD2 as D (6 bases). Germline V CDR1 and CDR2: SGHTA, FQGNSA. The CDR3 length is 16 residues. The V gene lost 5 bases and the J gene lost 0 bases, with 13 bases spanning the gap. The CDR3 region is CASSLEGLSNTGELFF. CDR3 nucleotide sequence: TGTGCCAGCAGCCTAGAAGGACTATCGAACACCGGGGAGCTGTTTTTT.

V usage is TRBV7-2 and J usage is TRBJ1-4; unclear D gene. V was clipped by 1 base and J by 14 bases, with 14 bases between them. The CDR3 has 13 amino acids. Germline V gene lookup returns CDR1 SGHTA and CDR2 FQGNSA. The CDR3 nucleotides are TGTGCCAGCAGCTTAGGGCAGGCCCTGAATCTGTTTTTT. Its translation: CASSLGQALNLFF.

The table lists this clone with a few counts. V gene TRBV30 combines with J gene TRBJ1-5, with TRBD1 as a possible D gene (5 bases). The CDR3 has 13 amino acids. Trimming took off 8 bases at V and 2 bases at J, with 13 bases between the two ends. Germline V gene data show CDR1 as GTSNPN and CDR2 as SVGIG (reference sequence). CDR3 coding DNA: TGTGCCCCCTTATGGGGGGGCAATCAGCCCCAGCATTTT. It encodes CAPLWGGNQPQHF.

This clone has just one count. This rearrangement joins TRBV6-1 to TRBJ2-7, with D possibly TRBD1 on 6 matching bases. The germline CDR1 and CDR2 sequences are MNHNS and SASEGT. CDR3 length: 14 amino acids. V was cut by 6 bases and J by 4 bases, with 16 bases left in between. As DNA, the CDR3 is TGTGCCAGCAGCGCCCGACGAGGGGGATACGAGCAGTACTTC. Protein sequence: CASSARRGGYEQYF.

This clone was found a few times. This chain joins TRBV7-9 and TRBJ1-6; D is perhaps TRBD1 (6 bases). This CDR3 comprises 16 residues. V was pared by 3 bases and J by 1 base, with 10 bases between. CDR1 is SEHNR and CDR2 is FQNEAQ in the germline V gene (reference sequence). The CDR3 sequence: CASSFYRDSYNSPLHF. In DNA form, the CDR3 reads TGTGCCAGCAGCTTCTACAGGGATTCCTATAATTCACCCCTCCACTTT.

This chain joins TRBV19 and TRBJ1-1; D is undetermined. The CDR3 is made up of 13 amino acids. Germline loops: CDR1 LNHDA, CDR2 SQIVND (reference sequence). V was shortened by 4 bases and J by 9 bases, with 15 bases between the two germline ends. Here the CDR3 reads CASSTNDKEKAFF. In DNA, the CDR3 is TGTGCCAGTAGTACCAACGACAAGGAAAAAGCTTTCTTT.

The V call is TRBV14, the J call TRBJ1-4, with unresolved D. Trimming removed 1 base at V and 8 bases at J, with 14 bases between. The V gene's germline CDR1 is SGHDN and CDR2 FVKESK. This CDR3 has 15 amino acids. The CDR3 DNA reads as TGTGCCAGCAGCCAAGCGGTGAGAGGATTCGAAAAACTGTTTTTT. Its translation: CASSQAVRGFEKLFF.

This CDR3 is CASSQVTSGAHTGELFF. The CDR3 DNA is TGTGCCAGCAGCCAAGTCACTAGCGGGGCACATACCGGGGAGCTGTTTTTT. This chain links TRBV14 with TRBJ2-2, with 10 nucleotides matching TRBD2. Germline V lookup: CDR1 SGHDN, CDR2 FVKESK. Losses at the gene ends were 1 base for V and 5 bases for J; bases not matched to a gene: 7. The CDR3 has 17 amino acids.

The rearrangement joins TRBV5-6 to TRBJ2-5; D ambiguous. Germline V gene sequence: CDR1 SGHDT, CDR2 YYEEEE. CDR3 length equals 11 residues. V was clipped by 2 bases and J by 5 bases, with 4 bases between them. CDR3 protein: CASSFSETQYF. In DNA, the CDR3 is TGTGCCAGCAGCTTCAGTGAGACCCAGTACTTC.

In DNA, the CDR3 is TGTGCCAGCAGCCCCCAGCGAAGCTCCTACAATGAGCAGTTCTTC. Amino acids: CASSPQRSSYNEQFF. The rearrangement joins TRBV7-8 to TRBJ2-1; the D is unclear. CDR3 length: 15 amino acids. The germline V gene has CDR1 SGHVS and CDR2 FQNEAQ. The V end was cut by 5 bases, the J end by 0 bases, with 11 bases between.

The rearrangement links TRBV5-1 to TRBJ2-1; 7 bases are shared with TRBD1. The CDR3 has 16 residues. The germline gives CDR1 SGHRS, CDR2 YFSETQ. With 0 bases clipped from V and 4 bases from J, the junction kept 7 bases outside the gene matches. CDR3 DNA: TGCGCCAGCAGCTTGGAGGGACAGCTCCGTTACAATGAGCAGTTCTTC. Translating it yields CASSLEGQLRYNEQFF.

The rearrangement joins TRBV7-2 to TRBJ2-7, with D perhaps TRBD1 (5 bases). The ends were cut back, 5 bases at V and 6 bases at J, with 11 bases in the middle. The CDR3 length is 12 residues. Germline assignment: CDR1 SGHTA and CDR2 FQGNSA. The CDR3 reads CASSPQGSEQYF. CDR3 sequence (DNA): TGTGCCAGCAGCCCGCAGGGCTCCGAGCAGTACTTC.

The chain recombines TRBV25-1 with TRBJ1-4, with 7 bases lining up with TRBD1. The CDR3 runs 15 residues. Germline CDR1 and CDR2: MGHDK and SYGVNS. The V segment lost 4 bases and the J segment 7 bases; nucleotides outside the gene matches: 9. The CDR3 loop is CASSVRQGRSEKLFF. Written as DNA, the CDR3 is TGTGCCAGCAGTGTCCGACAGGGTCGGTCTGAAAAACTGTTTTTT.

The V call is TRBV7-3, the J call TRBJ2-1, with D unresolved. CDR1 and CDR2 from the germline V gene are SGHTA and FQGTGA. The V gene lost 0 bases and the J gene lost 2 bases, with 11 bases spanning the gap. This CDR3 is built from 16 residues. The CDR3 protein is CASSLTSARAYNEQFF. CDR3 DNA sequence: TGTGCCAGCAGCTTAACTTCGGCTAGGGCCTACAATGAGCAGTTCTTC.

The gene calls are TRBV30 and TRBJ1-5; D is unclear. Deletions cut 0 bases from V and 0 bases from J, with 9 bases between. This CDR3 region has 15 residues. Germline lookup yields CDR1 GTSNPN and CDR2 SVGIG (reference sequence). This chain's CDR3 is CAWSVGSNSNQPQHF. The CDR3 DNA reads as TGTGCCTGGAGTGTTGGGAGCAATAGCAATCAGCCCCAGCATTTT.

This clone has more than one count but fewer than ten. The CDR3 region is CASRDTTGELFF. For the CDR3, the DNA is TGTGCCAGCAGGGACACCACCGGGGAGCTGTTTTTT. This chain joins TRBV6-5 and TRBJ2-2; possible D gene TRBD1, 5 bases. Per the germline V gene, CDR1 is MNHEY and CDR2 is SVGAGI. The CDR3 totals 12 residues. V shed 6 bases and J shed 4 bases, with 6 bases lying between them.

As DNA, the CDR3 is TGTGCCAGCAGCCAAAACGAAGAGACCCAGTACTTC. It codes for CASSQNEETQYF. The chain links TRBV16 to TRBJ2-5; no definite D call. There are 12 residues in the CDR3. From germline, CDR1 is KGHSY and CDR2 FQNENV. V was trimmed by 2 bases and J by 3 bases, leaving 4 bases between them. The full variable domain, in which reference TRBV16 and TRBJ2-5 provide the parts outside the CDR3, is GEEVAQTPKHLVRGEGQKAKLYCAPIKGHSYVFWYQQVLKNEFKFLISFQNENVFDETGMPKERFSAKCLPNSPCSLEIQATKLEDSAVYFCASSQNEETQYFGPGTRLLVL.

This chain connects TRBV5-1 to TRBJ2-7; D not certain. Germline CDR1 reads SGHRS; CDR2 reads YFSETQ. The V end lost 0 bases, the J end lost 0 bases, and 10 bases lay between the germline ends. The CDR3 spans 15 residues. The DNA of the CDR3 is TGCGCCAGCAGCTTGGTTCAAAGGCTCTCCTACGAGCAGTACTTC. As protein: CASSLVQRLSYEQYF.

This chain connects TRBV5-1 to TRBJ2-4, with 12 bases lining up with TRBD2. This CDR3 has 17 amino acids. With V trimmed by 0 bases and J by 7 bases, 8 bases remained unmatched. Germline CDR1 is SGHRS and CDR2 is YFSETQ. The chain's CDR3 is CASSLVPLAGGRNIQYF. For the CDR3, the DNA is TGCGCCAGCAGCTTGGTTCCCCTAGCGGGGGGGAGGAACATTCAGTACTTC.

The CDR3 loop reads CASSLFQGTGGESPLHF. CDR3 sequence (DNA): TGCGCCAGCAGCTTGTTTCAGGGGACAGGGGGCGAATCACCCCTCCACTTT. This rearrangement joins TRBV5-1 to TRBJ1-6; 12 bases line up with TRBD1. CDR3 length: 17 residues. The V gene's germline CDR1 is SGHRS and CDR2 YFSETQ. V trimming: 1 base; J trimming: 10 bases; junction bases outside the gene matches: 9.